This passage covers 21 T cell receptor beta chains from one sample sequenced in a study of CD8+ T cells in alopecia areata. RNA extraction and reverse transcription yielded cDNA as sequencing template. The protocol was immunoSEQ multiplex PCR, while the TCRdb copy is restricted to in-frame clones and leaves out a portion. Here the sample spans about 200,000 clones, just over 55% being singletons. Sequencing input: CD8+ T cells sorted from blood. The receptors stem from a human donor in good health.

The CDR3 region is CASSDRDPRHKETQYF. DNA of the CDR3: TGTGCCAGCAGCGACCGGGACCCCCGGCACAAAGAGACCCAGTACTTC. This sequence joins TRBV9 and TRBJ2-5, with D perhaps given as TRBD1 or TRBD2 (5 bases each). Trimming removed 3 bases at V and 3 bases at J, with 18 bases between. From germline, CDR1 is SGDLS and CDR2 YYNGEE. This CDR3 is 16 amino acids long.

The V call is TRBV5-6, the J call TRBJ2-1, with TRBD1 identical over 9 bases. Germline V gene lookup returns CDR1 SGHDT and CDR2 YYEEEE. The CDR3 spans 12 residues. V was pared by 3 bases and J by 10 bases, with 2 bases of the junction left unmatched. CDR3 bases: TGTGCCAGCAGCTGGGGGACAGGGGAGCAGTTCTTC. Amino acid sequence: CASSWGTGEQFF.

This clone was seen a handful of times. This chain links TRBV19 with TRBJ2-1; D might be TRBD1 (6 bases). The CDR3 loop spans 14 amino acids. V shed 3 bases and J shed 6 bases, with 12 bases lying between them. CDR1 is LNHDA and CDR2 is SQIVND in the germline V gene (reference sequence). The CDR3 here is CASSIPGAINEQFF. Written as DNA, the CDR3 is TGTGCCAGTAGTATTCCAGGGGCGATCAATGAGCAGTTCTTC.

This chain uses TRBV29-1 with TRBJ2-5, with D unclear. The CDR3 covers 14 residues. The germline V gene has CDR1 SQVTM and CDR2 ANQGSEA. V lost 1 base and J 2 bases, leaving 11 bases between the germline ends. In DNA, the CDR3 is TGCAGCGTTGAAGGCGCTAGTTGGCAAGAGACCCAGTACTTC. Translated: CSVEGASWQETQYF.

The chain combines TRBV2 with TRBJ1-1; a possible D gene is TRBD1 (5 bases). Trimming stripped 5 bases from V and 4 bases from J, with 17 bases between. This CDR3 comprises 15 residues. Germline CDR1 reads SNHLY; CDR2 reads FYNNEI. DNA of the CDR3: TGTGCCAGCAGTCTCGGGCCAGGTGGGACCACTGAAGCTTTCTTT. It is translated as CASSLGPGGTTEAFF.

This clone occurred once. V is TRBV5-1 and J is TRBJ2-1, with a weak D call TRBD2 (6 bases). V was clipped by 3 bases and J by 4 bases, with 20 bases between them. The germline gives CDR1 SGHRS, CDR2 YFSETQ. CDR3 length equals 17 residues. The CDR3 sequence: CASSSGSGTAFYNEQFF. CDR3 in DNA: TGCGCCAGCAGCTCGGGTTCGGGGACTGCCTTTTACAATGAGCAGTTCTTC. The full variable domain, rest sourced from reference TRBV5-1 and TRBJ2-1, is KAGVTQTPRYLIKTRGQQVTLSCSPISGHRSVSWYQQTPGQGLQFLFEYFSETQRNKGNFPGRFSGRQFSNSRSEMNVSTLELGDSALYLCASSSGSGTAFYNEQFFGPGTRLTVL.

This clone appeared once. DNA of the CDR3: TGTGCCAGCAGCTCCCTCGACAGCGGCCGGGAGGAGACCCAGTACTTC. Amino acids: CASSSLDSGREETQYF. The chain recombines TRBV11-2 with TRBJ2-5; D is perhaps TRBD2 (6 bases). V was shortened by 4 bases and J by 5 bases, with 20 bases between the two germline ends. This CDR3 is built from 16 residues. The germline V gene has CDR1 SGHAT and CDR2 FQNNGV.

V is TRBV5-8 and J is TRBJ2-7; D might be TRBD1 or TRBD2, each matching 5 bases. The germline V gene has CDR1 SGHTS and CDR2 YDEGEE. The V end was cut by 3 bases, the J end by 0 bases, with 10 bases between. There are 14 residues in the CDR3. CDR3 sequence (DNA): TGTGCCAGCAGCTCTGGGACGGCCTCCTACGAGCAGTACTTC. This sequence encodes CASSSGTASYEQYF.

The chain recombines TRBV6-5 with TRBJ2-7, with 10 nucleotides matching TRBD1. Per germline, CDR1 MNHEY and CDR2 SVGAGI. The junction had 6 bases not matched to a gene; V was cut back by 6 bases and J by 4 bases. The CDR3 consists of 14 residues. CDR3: CASSLGQGEYEQYF. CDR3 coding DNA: TGTGCCAGCAGCCTCGGACAGGGGGAATACGAGCAGTACTTC.

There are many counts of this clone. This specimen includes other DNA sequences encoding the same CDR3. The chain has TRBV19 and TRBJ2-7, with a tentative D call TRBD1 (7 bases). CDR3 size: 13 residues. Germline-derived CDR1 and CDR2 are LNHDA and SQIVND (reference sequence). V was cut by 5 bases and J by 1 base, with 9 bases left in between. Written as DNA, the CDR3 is TGTGCCAGTAGTGCGGGACAGTCCTACGAGCAGTACTTC. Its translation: CASSAGQSYEQYF.

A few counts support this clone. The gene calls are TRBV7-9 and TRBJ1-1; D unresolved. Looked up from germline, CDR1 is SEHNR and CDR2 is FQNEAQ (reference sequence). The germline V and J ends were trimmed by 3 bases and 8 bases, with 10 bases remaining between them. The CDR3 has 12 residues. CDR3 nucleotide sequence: TGTGCCAGCAGCTTCCCGGCAGCGGAAGCTTTCTTT. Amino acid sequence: CASSFPAAEAFF.

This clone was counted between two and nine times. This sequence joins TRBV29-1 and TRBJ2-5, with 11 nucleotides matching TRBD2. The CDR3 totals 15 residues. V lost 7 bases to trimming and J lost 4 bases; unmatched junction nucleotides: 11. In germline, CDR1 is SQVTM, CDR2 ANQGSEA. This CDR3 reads CSGYLAGGPPETQYF. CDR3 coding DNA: TGCAGCGGGTATCTAGCGGGGGGACCCCCAGAGACCCAGTACTTC.

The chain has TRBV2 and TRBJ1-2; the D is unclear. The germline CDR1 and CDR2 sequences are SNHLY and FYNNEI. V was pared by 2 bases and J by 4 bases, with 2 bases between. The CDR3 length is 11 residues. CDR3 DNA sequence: TGTGCCAGCAGTGAAATCTATGGCTACACCTTC. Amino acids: CASSEIYGYTF.

The CDR3, as DNA: TGCGCCAGCAGCTTGCAGGATTTCAATGAGCAGTTCTTC. Translated, it gives CASSLQDFNEQFF. This sequence joins TRBV5-1 and TRBJ2-1; D is unresolved. Trimming took 1 base from V and 6 from J, leaving 8 bases between them. CDR1 and CDR2 (germline): SGHRS, YFSETQ. This CDR3 spans 13 amino acids.

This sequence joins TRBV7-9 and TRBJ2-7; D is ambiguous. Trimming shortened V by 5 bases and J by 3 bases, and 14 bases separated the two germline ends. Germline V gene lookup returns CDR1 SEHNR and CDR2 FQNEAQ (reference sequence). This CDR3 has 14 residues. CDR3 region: CASSLDWPLYEQYF. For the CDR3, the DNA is TGTGCCAGCAGCCTTGACTGGCCCCTCTACGAGCAGTACTTC.

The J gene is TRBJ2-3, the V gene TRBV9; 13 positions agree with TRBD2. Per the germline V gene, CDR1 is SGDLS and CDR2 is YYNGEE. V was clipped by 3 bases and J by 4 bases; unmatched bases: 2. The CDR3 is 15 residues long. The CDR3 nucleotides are TGTGCCAGCAGCGACGGACTAGCGGGGGCAGATACGCAGTATTTT. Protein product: CASSDGLAGADTQYF.

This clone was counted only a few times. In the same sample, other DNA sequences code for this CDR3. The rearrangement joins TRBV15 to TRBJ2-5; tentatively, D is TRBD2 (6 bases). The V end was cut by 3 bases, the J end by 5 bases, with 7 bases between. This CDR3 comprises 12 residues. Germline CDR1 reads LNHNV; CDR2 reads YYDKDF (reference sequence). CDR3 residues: CATSRGGETQYF. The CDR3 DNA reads TGTGCCACCAGCAGGGGAGGCGAGACCCAGTACTTC.

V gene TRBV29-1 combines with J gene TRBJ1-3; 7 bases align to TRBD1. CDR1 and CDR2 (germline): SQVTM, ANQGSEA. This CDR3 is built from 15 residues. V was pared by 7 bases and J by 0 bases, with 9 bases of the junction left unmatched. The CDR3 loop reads CSAVGTEGSGNTIYF. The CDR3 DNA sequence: TGCAGCGCCGTTGGGACAGAGGGCTCTGGAAACACCATATATTTT.

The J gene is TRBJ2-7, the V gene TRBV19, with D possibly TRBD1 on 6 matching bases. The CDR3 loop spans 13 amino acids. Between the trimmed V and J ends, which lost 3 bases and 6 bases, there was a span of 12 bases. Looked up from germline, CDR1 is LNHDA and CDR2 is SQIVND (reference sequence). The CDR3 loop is CASSMPGVREQYF. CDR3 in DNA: TGTGCCAGTAGTATGCCAGGGGTGCGCGAGCAGTACTTC.

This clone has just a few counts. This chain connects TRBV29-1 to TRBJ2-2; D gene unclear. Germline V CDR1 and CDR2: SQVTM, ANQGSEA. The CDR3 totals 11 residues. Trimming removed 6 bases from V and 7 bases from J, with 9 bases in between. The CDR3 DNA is TGCAGCGTCCCTTCAGACGGGGAGCTGTTTTTT. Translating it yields CSVPSDGELFF.

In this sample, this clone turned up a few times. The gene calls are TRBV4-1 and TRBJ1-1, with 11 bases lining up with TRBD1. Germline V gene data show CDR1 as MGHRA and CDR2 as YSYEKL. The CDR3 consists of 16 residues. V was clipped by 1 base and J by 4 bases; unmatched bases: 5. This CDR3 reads CASSQARTGGITEAFF. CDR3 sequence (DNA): TGCGCCAGCAGCCAAGCTCGGACAGGGGGCATCACTGAAGCTTTCTTT.